This paragraph covers one T cell receptor beta chain sequence. V shed 6 bases, J shed 2 bases, and the junction held 11 bases outside the gene matches. Germline CDR1 and CDR2: SEHNR and FQNEAQ (reference sequence). The CDR3 runs 17 residues. Alongside a J-beta primer mix, a sample-barcoded 5' primer served in a second PCR lasting 7 to 11 cycles. Using its own MiXCR run on the 5' RACE reads, TCRdb lists one record per CDR3 protein. The table includes over 950,000 distinct CDR3 sequences, approximately 38% detected once. This specimen comes from a study of blood T cells in healthy people across ages. Sequencing was done on a sample of blood. V and J are TRBV7-9 and TRBJ1-3; TRBD1 agrees at 9 bases. This clonotype originated in a man between 18 and 35 years old in good health. This CDR3 is CASRIPGQGSTGNTIYF. The CDR3 DNA reads as TGTGCCAGCAGGATCCCGGGACAGGGTAGTACTGGAAACACCATATATTTT.